This TCR beta chain was sequenced for a study of graft-versus-host responses after intestinal transplantation. Germline V gene data show CDR1 as SGHTA and CDR2 as FQGNSA. CDR3 size: 17 residues. Trimming at V came to 2 bases and at J to 4 bases, leaving 11 bases not matched to a gene. Assay: immunoSEQ multiplex PCR; the TCRdb copy retains only in-frame clones and omits some. The table lists about 50,000 clones, over 90% of them singletons. Note on this clone: Its target is not known.

The receptor was derived from a human donor who was the organ donor for an intestinal transplant. This sequence joins TRBV7-2 and TRBJ2-1; 7 positions agree with TRBD2. The source was unstimulated CD4+ T cells sorted from spleen or lymph node cells, collected before transplant. CDR3 nucleotide sequence: TGTGCCAGCAGCTTACGTGGGGCGGGAGCAGGGTACAATGAGCAGTTCTTC. Amino acids: CASSLRGAGAGYNEQFF.